These T cell receptor beta chains were read from a single sample in a study of T cells in Graves' hyperthyroidism and ophthalmopathy. TCRdb redid the calling of the multiplex PCR reads with MiXCR, one entry per CDR3 protein. The sample carries a few hundred thousand distinct CDR3 sequences, roughly an eighth recorded once. The sequenced material came from blood. The receptors shown here come from a woman aged 18-29 years with Graves' hyperthyroidism. CDR3s include the opening cysteine and the closing phenylalanine or tryptophan. A D gene is named only where the DNA matches it firmly. Part of the rows lack a size; the others show once, few, many or a class for expanded clones.

TRBD1 TRBJ2-7 TRBV28 many CASSSPDRGPFYEQYF TGTGCCAGCAGTTCCCCGGACAGGGGGCCCTTCTACGAGCAGTACTTC
TRBD2 TRBJ2-7 TRBV7-3 many CASSLPPSGRPREQYF TGTGCCAGCAGCTTACCCCCTAGCGGGAGGCCTCGCGAGCAGTACTTC
TRBD2 TRBJ2-3 TRBV20-1 many CSARDPGRAADTQYF TGCAGTGCTAGAGATCCCGGGAGGGCGGCAGATACGCAGTATTTT
TRBD2 TRBJ2-3 TRBV30 few CAWRSTSGVTDTQYF TGTGCCTGGAGATCGACTAGCGGGGTCACAGATACGCAGTATTTT
- TRBJ2-2 TRBV27 few CASSLYQTESNTGELFF TGTGCCAGCAGTTTGTACCAAACGGAATCGAACACCGGGGAGCTGTTTTTT
TRBD2 TRBJ2-7 TRBV18 - CASSPTSGSRTYEQYF TGTGCCAGCTCACCGACTAGCGGGAGTAGAACCTACGAGCAGTACTTC
TRBD2 TRBJ2-7 TRBV9 - CANSAGLAGGEGEQYF TGTGCCAACAGCGCCGGACTAGCGGGAGGGGAGGGGGAGCAGTACTTC
- TRBJ2-3 TRBV20-1 many CSASDGDLSTDTQYF TGCAGTGCTAGTGACGGGGACTTGAGCACAGATACGCAGTATTTT
TRBD1 TRBJ2-3 TRBV19 - CASGDRSTTDTQYF TGTGCCAGCGGGGACAGGTCCACCACAGATACGCAGTATTTT
- TRBJ1-1 TRBV11-3 many CASSLVRNTEAFF TGTGCCAGCAGCTTAGTTAGGAACACTGAAGCTTTCTTT
- TRBJ1-1 TRBV3-1 many CASSQAVGTEAFF TGTGCCAGCAGCCAAGCTGTGGGGACTGAAGCTTTCTTT
- TRBJ1-2 TRBV28 many CASMVSGTNYGYTF TGTGCCAGCATGGTTTCCGGGACTAACTATGGCTACACCTTC
TRBD1 TRBJ2-7 TRBV19 many CASSTSSGQTYEQYF TGTGCCAGTAGTACCTCCTCGGGACAGACCTACGAGCAGTACTTC
TRBD1 TRBJ1-6 TRBV3-1 many CASSLGTVNSPLHF TGTGCCAGCAGCCTCGGGACAGTCAATTCACCCCTCCACTTT
- TRBJ1-1 TRBV10-1 many CASSERKMNTEAFF TGCGCCAGCAGTGAGAGAAAAATGAACACTGAAGCTTTCTTT
- TRBJ2-2 TRBV29-1 many CSVEGTRNTGELFF TGCAGCGTTGAGGGGACACGAAACACCGGGGAGCTGTTTTTT
- TRBJ2-2 TRBV25-1 few CASSDSGTLTGELFF TGTGCCAGCAGTGACTCCGGGACTCTCACCGGGGAGCTGTTTTTT
- TRBJ1-2 TRBV30 - CAWTHPGQDNYGYTF TGTGCCTGGACTCATCCGGGCCAGGATAACTATGGCTACACCTTC
TRBD1 TRBJ2-1 TRBV19 few CASSKTGGRDSLYNEQFF TGTGCCAGTAGCAAGACAGGGGGCCGTGACTCTTTATACAATGAGCAGTTCTTC
- TRBJ1-5 TRBV30 many CAWSARDSNQPQHF TGTGCCTGGAGTGCCCGGGACAGCAATCAGCCCCAGCATTTT
TRBD1 TRBJ1-2 TRBV20-1 once CSARDRDRGIYGYTF TGCAGTGCTAGAGACCGGGACAGGGGCATCTATGGCTACACCTTC
- TRBJ1-2 TRBV5-1 many CASSFQPVSYGYTF TGCGCCAGCAGCTTCCAGCCGGTTTCGTATGGCTACACCTTC
- TRBJ2-1 TRBV10-3 many CAITASTIYNEQFF TGTGCCATCACGGCTAGCACTATTTACAATGAGCAGTTCTTC
TRBD1 TRBJ1-1 TRBV19 many CATLDRGRHTEAFF TGTGCCACCTTGGACAGGGGGCGGCACACTGAAGCTTTCTTT
- TRBJ2-1 TRBV7-9 - CASSSSRLGNTDKYNEQFF TGTGCCAGCAGCTCCTCCCGACTCGGCAACACCGACAAATACAATGAGCAGTTCTTC
- TRBJ1-2 TRBV10-3 few CAISESQGHRDAYTF TGTGCCATCAGTGAGTCTCAAGGCCACAGGGACGCCTACACCTTC
- TRBJ1-6 TRBV5-1 few CASSLSSTRGSPLHF TGCGCCAGCAGCCTCTCATCCACACGCGGTTCACCCCTCCACTTT
TRBD1 TRBJ1-5 TRBV6-5 once CASSSQGVTPQPQHF TGTGCCAGCAGTTCACAGGGGGTTACCCCGCAGCCCCAGCATTTT
TRBD2 TRBJ2-3 TRBV4-3 many CASSRTSGHTDTQYF TGCGCCAGCAGCCGGACTAGCGGACACACAGATACGCAGTATTTT
- TRBJ2-1 TRBV19 few CARAPPLGGYYSYNEQFF TGTGCCAGAGCACCCCCGTTGGGCGGGTACTACTCCTACAATGAGCAGTTCTTC
TRBD2 TRBJ2-5 TRBV10-2 few CASSESGLGTMTQYF TGCGCCAGCAGTGAGTCGGGACTAGGGACCATGACCCAGTACTTC
TRBD2 TRBJ2-5 TRBV7-9 many CASTPGGTFETQYF TGTGCCAGCACCCCCGGGGGGACGTTCGAGACCCAGTACTTC
- TRBJ1-6 TRBV20-1 - CSASLGKGSPLHF TGCAGTGCTAGTCTGGGAAAGGGATCACCCCTCCACTTT
TRBD1 TRBJ2-7 TRBV28 - CASSLLDRGMREQYF TGTGCCAGCAGTTTATTGGACAGGGGGATGAGAGAGCAGTACTTC
- TRBJ2-3 TRBV7-3 few CASSHTSQDTQYF TGTGCCAGCAGCCATACTAGTCAAGATACGCAGTATTTT
- TRBJ2-1 TRBV30 many CAWSWGSNNEQFF TGTGCCTGGAGTTGGGGTAGTAACAATGAGCAGTTCTTC
- TRBJ2-7 TRBV12-5 many CASGSGGVTGYEQYF TGTGCTAGTGGTTCTGGCGGGGTTACGGGATACGAGCAGTACTTC
- TRBJ1-1 TRBV20-1 - CSASSGGSTEAFF TGCAGTGCTAGCTCGGGTGGGTCCACTGAAGCTTTCTTT
- TRBJ1-2 TRBV7-2 few CASSPGQQRYGYTF TGTGCCAGCAGCCCAGGACAGCAGCGGTATGGCTACACCTTC
- TRBJ2-1 TRBV7-8 many CASSLIGIRNEQFF TGTGCCAGCAGCTTAATCGGGATTAGGAATGAGCAGTTCTTC
- TRBJ1-1 TRBV4-1 few CASSRDAEDFKAFF TGCGCCAGCAGCCGTGATGCTGAGGACTTCAAAGCTTTCTTT
TRBD2 TRBJ2-1 TRBV10-2 many CASLEAGKEQFF TGCGCCAGCCTCGAAGCGGGAAAGGAGCAGTTCTTC
- TRBJ1-2 TRBV20-1 many CSARGSYKVGYTF TGCAGTGCTAGGGGTAGTTATAAGGTGGGCTACACCTTC
- TRBJ2-1 TRBV10-3 many CAISQDRNEQFF TGTGCCATCAGTCAAGACAGAAATGAGCAGTTCTTC
- TRBJ2-7 TRBV27 many CASSFASPYEQYF TGTGCCAGCAGTTTTGCCAGTCCCTACGAGCAGTACTTC
- TRBJ2-7 TRBV18 - CASSPPSEPHEQYF TGTGCCAGCTCACCACCCTCCGAGCCTCACGAGCAGTACTTC
- TRBJ2-7 TRBV7-8 many CASSLTFAPDTDSSYEQYF TGTGCCAGCAGCTTAACCTTTGCCCCGGACACCGACAGCTCCTACGAGCAGTACTTC
- TRBJ1-1 TRBV12-3/TRBV12-4 many CASSLGQLNTEAFF TGTGCCAGCAGTTTGGGGCAGCTGAACACTGAAGCTTTCTTT
- TRBJ1-5 TRBV19 - CASSLPGRGNQPQHF TGTGCCAGTAGTCTTCCGGGACGGGGCAATCAGCCCCAGCATTTT
TRBD1 TRBJ1-2 TRBV5-6 few CASSLGGQGVDGYTF TGTGCCAGCAGCTTGGGGGGACAGGGAGTTGATGGCTACACCTTC
- TRBJ2-7 TRBV2 - CASSERGGYDQYF TGTGCCAGCAGTGAGAGGGGGGGCTACGACCAGTACTTC
TRBD2 TRBJ2-7 TRBV20-1 many CSARDLVAGASYEQYF TGCAGTGCTAGAGATTTGGTAGCGGGGGCCTCCTACGAGCAGTACTTC
- TRBJ1-5 TRBV2 few CARGGRGSNQPQHF TGTGCCAGGGGTGGTCGGGGGAGCAATCAGCCCCAGCATTTT
- TRBJ2-1 TRBV12-3/TRBV12-4 many CASSLVGGRAVNEQFF TGTGCCAGCAGTTTAGTAGGGGGGAGGGCGGTAAATGAGCAGTTCTTC